Sequencing of this TCR beta chain was carried out in a study of identical twins. Study-wide findings and caveats: Without tracking the same donors, conclusions rested on cross-sectional statistical analysis. Reduced insertions were recorded for abundant cord blood beta clonotypes, with no such pattern in memory repertoires. Models underpredicted monozygotic twin sharing of out-of-frame TCR alpha.

This clonotype was observed a handful of times. Its antigen is not identified. TCRdb reprocessed the 5' RACE reads via MiXCR and lists one record per CDR3 protein. The sample has fewer than 250,000 distinct CDR3 sequences, approximately 7.9% seen once. Germline V CDR1 and CDR2: SGDLS, YYNGEE. The CDR3 has 14 residues. V lost 0 bases and J 7 bases, leaving 8 bases between the germline ends. These data also formed part of another study, on yellow fever vaccine responses in identical twins.

Sequencing was carried out using CD8+ T cells sorted from blood. This TCR was sampled from a woman aged 18-35 years in good health. The gene calls are TRBV9 and TRBJ1-6; no firm D call. This chain's CDR3 is CASSVAGPNSPLHF. DNA for the CDR3: TGTGCCAGCAGCGTAGCTGGACCCAATTCACCCCTCCACTTT.